Detailed here is one T cell receptor (beta chain). TCRdb's copy holds only in-frame clones and misses some; the assay was immunoSEQ multiplex PCR. The sample lists tens of thousands of clones, approximately 85% occurring once. This specimen belongs to a study of blood T cell repertoires in COVID-19. Study at large: Acute and convalescent COVID-19 specimens originated in the United States, Italy and Spain.

The CDR3 length is 13 residues. In germline, CDR1 is SGHTA, CDR2 FQGTGA. V gave up 5 bases and J gave up 5 bases; unmatched junction bases: 5. The chain uses TRBV7-3 and TRBJ2-5; TRBD2 matches 7 bases. The specimen sequenced was peripheral blood. The TCR comes from a human donor in a cohort sampled during active COVID-19. The CDR3: CASSLWEGETQYF. CDR3 DNA sequence: TGTGCCAGCAGCCTCTGGGAGGGGGAGACCCAGTACTTC.